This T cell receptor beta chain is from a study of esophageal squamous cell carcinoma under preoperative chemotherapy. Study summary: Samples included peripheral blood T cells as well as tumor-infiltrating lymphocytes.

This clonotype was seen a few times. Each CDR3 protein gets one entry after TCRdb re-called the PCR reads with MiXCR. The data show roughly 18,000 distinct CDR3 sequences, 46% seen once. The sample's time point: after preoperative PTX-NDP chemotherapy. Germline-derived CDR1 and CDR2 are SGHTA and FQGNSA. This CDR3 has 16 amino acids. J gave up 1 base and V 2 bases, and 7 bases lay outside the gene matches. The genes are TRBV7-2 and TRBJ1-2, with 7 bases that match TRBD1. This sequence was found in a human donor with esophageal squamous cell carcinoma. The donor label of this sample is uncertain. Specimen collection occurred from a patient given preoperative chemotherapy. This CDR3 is CASSLREGAINYGYTF. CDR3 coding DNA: TGTGCCAGCAGCTTAAGGGAGGGGGCAATTAACTATGGCTACACCTTC. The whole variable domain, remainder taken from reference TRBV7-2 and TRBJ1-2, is GAGVSQSPSNKVTEKGKDVELRCDPISGHTALYWYRQSLGQGLEFLIYFQGNSAPDKSGLPSDRFSAERTGGSVSTLTIQRTQQEDSAVYLCASSLREGAINYGYTFGSGTRLTVV.